One and the same sample provided the 21 T cell receptor beta chains below, sequenced in a study of CD8 T cells in Susac syndrome. A quantity of about 0.45 to 1 ug RNA underwent reverse transcription using random hexamers. A single record per CDR3 protein comes from TCRdb applying MiXCR to the immunoSEQ multiplex PCR reads. Of approximately 160,000 distinct CDR3 sequences listed, about 94% are singletons. The sample taken for sequencing was CD4+ T cells from PBMCs. The receptors originated from a human donor in good health.

The chain combines TRBV5-1 with TRBJ2-2; D perhaps matches TRBD2 (5 bases). V shed 2 bases and J shed 1 base, with 6 bases lying between them. In germline, CDR1 is SGHRS, CDR2 YFSETQ. The CDR3 runs to 14 residues. Written as DNA, the CDR3 is TGCGCCAGCAGCTTCGCGGGGAACACCGGGGAGCTGTTTTTT. Amino acids: CASSFAGNTGELFF.

This rearrangement joins TRBV7-2 to TRBJ1-4, with TRBD1 as a possible D gene (5 bases). The CDR3 consists of 15 residues. Germline V gives CDR1 SGHTA, CDR2 FQGNSA. Trimming took 1 base from V and 8 from J, leaving 14 bases between them. The DNA for the CDR3 is TGTGCCAGCAGCTTAGAACACAGGCTACGAGAAAAACTGTTTTTT. Translating gives CASSLEHRLREKLFF.

This clonotype has only a few counts. This chain's CDR3 is CAWSGSGGKQFF. The CDR3 region has the DNA TGTGCCTGGAGCGGAAGCGGGGGGAAGCAGTTCTTC. This sequence joins TRBV30 and TRBJ2-1; 9 bases match TRBD2. Germline V gene lookup returns CDR1 GTSNPN and CDR2 SVGIG (reference sequence). V dropped 3 bases and J dropped 11; count of bases not matched to a gene: 5. This CDR3 is built from 12 residues.

The chain carries TRBV4-2 and TRBJ1-1; 10 bases fit TRBD1. This CDR3 contains 17 residues. Per germline, CDR1 LGHNA and CDR2 YNFKEQ. V lost 1 base to trimming and J lost 3 bases; unmatched junction nucleotides: 8. The CDR3 protein is CASSQGRTGGDYTEAFF. The CDR3 DNA reads as TGTGCCAGCAGCCAAGGGAGGACAGGGGGGGATTACACTGAAGCTTTCTTT.

This clonotype was seen a few times. This chain joins TRBV29-1 and TRBJ2-7; TRBD1 aligns across 10 bases. The CDR3 is made up of 12 amino acids. The trim removed 7 bases at V and 3 bases at J, leaving 3 bases unmatched. The germline V gene has CDR1 SQVTM and CDR2 ANQGSEA. CDR3 amino acids: CSGGDRGYEQYF. In DNA, the CDR3 is TGCAGCGGAGGGGACAGGGGCTACGAGCAGTACTTC.

The chain couples TRBV6-5 to TRBJ2-2, with D maybe TRBD2 (7 bases). From germline, CDR1 is MNHEY and CDR2 SVGAGI. V lost 10 bases and J lost 4, with 13 bases in between. The CDR3 contains 13 residues. The CDR3 sequence: CATCRGATGELFF. For the CDR3, the DNA is TGTGCCACCTGCCGGGGGGCCACCGGGGAGCTGTTTTTT.

There are a few counts of this clonotype. This chain uses TRBV18 with TRBJ1-1; D gene unclear. This CDR3 region has 13 residues. The ends were cut back, 5 bases at V and 1 base at J, with 8 bases in the middle. The V gene's germline CDR1 is KGHSH and CDR2 LQKENI. The CDR3 nucleotides read TGTGCCAGCTCATCGGGAGAGAACACTGAAGCTTTCTTT. It translates to CASSSGENTEAFF.

J is TRBJ1-6 and V is TRBV2, with 7 bases lining up with TRBD1. The CDR3 sequence is 14 residues long. The V segment lost 7 bases and the J segment 5 bases; nucleotides outside the gene matches: 5. The germline CDR1 and CDR2 sequences are SNHLY and FYNNEI. CDR3 amino acids: CASKRQGDNSPLHF. CDR3 coding DNA: TGTGCCAGCAAAAGACAGGGAGATAATTCACCCCTCCACTTT.

The V gene is TRBV9, the J gene TRBJ1-2; no clear D gene. Germline V gene data show CDR1 as SGDLS and CDR2 as YYNGEE. This CDR3 region has 13 residues. Between the trimmed V and J ends, which lost 5 bases and 3 bases, there was a span of 11 bases. The CDR3 sequence is CASSIDGYYGYTF. As DNA, the CDR3 is TGTGCCAGCAGTATCGACGGATACTATGGCTACACCTTC.

This chain connects TRBV29-1 to TRBJ2-5; D remains ambiguous. Per the germline V gene, CDR1 is SQVTM and CDR2 is ANQGSEA. V lost 7 bases to trimming and J lost 4 bases, with 4 bases between them. The CDR3 has 9 amino acids. The CDR3 reads CSAGETQYF. The CDR3 DNA reads as TGCAGCGCAGGAGAGACCCAGTACTTC. Drawing the rest from reference TRBV29-1 and TRBJ2-5, the complete variable domain is SAVISQKPSRDICQRGTSLTIQCQVDSQVTMMFWYRQQPGQSLTLIATANQGSEATYESGFVIDKFPISRPNLTFSTLTVSNMSPEDSSIYLCSAGETQYFGPGTRLLVL.

J is TRBJ2-2 and V is TRBV3-1, with 8 bases matching TRBD1. The CDR3 totals 16 residues. Unmatched junction bases numbered 15, after V lost 8 bases and J lost 7 bases. CDR1 LGHDT and CDR2 YNNKEL come from the germline V gene (reference sequence). This CDR3 reads CASASEAGGYGGELFF. The DNA for the CDR3 is TGTGCCAGCGCCTCCGAGGCAGGGGGCTATGGCGGGGAGCTGTTTTTT.

This chain links TRBV6-5 with TRBJ1-3; no firm D call. Germline assignment: CDR1 MNHEY and CDR2 SVGAGI. Trimming took 6 bases from V and 0 from J, leaving 12 bases between them. This CDR3 has 15 amino acids. The CDR3 loop is CASSLSVPSGNTIYF. The CDR3 DNA sequence: TGTGCCAGCAGCCTAAGTGTCCCCTCTGGAAACACCATATATTTT.

The chain's CDR3 is CASSRWTGYEQYF. The CDR3 coding sequence is TGTGCCAGCAGCCGCTGGACGGGCTACGAGCAGTACTTC. The rearrangement uses TRBV3-1 and TRBJ2-7; D not resolved. CDR3 size: 13 residues. Trimming pared 4 bases from V and 3 bases from J, leaving 10 bases between. Germline values: CDR1 LGHDT, CDR2 YNNKEL (reference sequence).

The chain is built from TRBV6-1 and TRBJ2-5, with TRBD2 identical over 15 bases. The CDR3 is made up of 16 amino acids. The junction had 9 bases not matched to a gene; V was cut back by 6 bases and J by 7 bases. Germline V lookup: CDR1 MNHNS, CDR2 SASEGT. CDR3 DNA sequence: TGTGCCAGCAGCCTTGGGACTAGCGGGGGGCGGGGGACCCAGTACTTC. Translating it yields CASSLGTSGGRGTQYF.

The rearrangement joins TRBV30 to TRBJ2-6, with D perhaps matching TRBD1 or TRBD2 (6 bases each). Germline V CDR1 and CDR2: GTSNPN, SVGIG (reference sequence). V was cut by 5 bases and J by 4 bases, with 21 bases left in between. CDR3 size: 17 residues. CDR3 coding DNA: TGTGCCTGGGGGGGGCATCGGCTTAGTAGGGGGGCCAACGTCCTGACTTTC. As protein: CAWGGHRLSRGANVLTF.

This chain connects TRBV6-1 to TRBJ2-5, with D unresolved. This CDR3 comprises 10 residues. The V and J ends lost 4 bases and 4 bases respectively, with 1 base between them. CDR1 is MNHNS, CDR2 SASEGT, per germline. The CDR3 here is CASSVETQYF. The CDR3 nucleotides are TGTGCCAGCAGTGTAGAGACCCAGTACTTC.

V is TRBV6-1 and J is TRBJ2-2, with no clear D. The CDR3 runs to 13 residues. The germline gives CDR1 MNHNS, CDR2 SASEGT. Trimming took 7 bases from V and 0 from J, leaving 6 bases between them. CDR3 sequence: CASNLANTGELFF. The CDR3 DNA sequence: TGTGCCAGCAATCTCGCGAACACCGGGGAGCTGTTTTTT.

The chain uses TRBV2 and TRBJ1-1, with D perhaps TRBD1 (5 bases). V shed 7 bases and J shed 2 bases, with 17 bases lying between them. This CDR3 region has 15 residues. Germline CDR1 reads SNHLY; CDR2 reads FYNNEI. CDR3 sequence (DNA): TGTGCCAGCACTCTTCGTTCGACAGTTAACACTGAAGCTTTCTTT. It specifies CASTLRSTVNTEAFF.

The chain couples TRBV4-2 to TRBJ1-5; D unresolved. The CDR3 runs to 16 residues. Trimming stripped 0 bases from V and 7 bases from J, with 16 bases between. Germline V gene data show CDR1 as LGHNA and CDR2 as YNFKEQ. CDR3 sequence: CASSQDAYTRRQPQHF. CDR3 nucleotides: TGTGCCAGCAGCCAAGACGCCTATACAAGGAGACAGCCCCAGCATTTT.

The chain employs TRBV9 and TRBJ1-1, with D uncertain. CDR3 length: 14 residues. The germline CDR1 and CDR2 sequences are SGDLS and YYNGEE. V lost 0 bases to trimming and J lost 3 bases, with 9 bases between them. The CDR3 spells CASSVDPTDTEAFF. In nucleotides, the CDR3 is TGTGCCAGCAGCGTAGACCCAACAGACACTGAAGCTTTCTTT. Combining the CDR3 with reference TRBV9 and TRBJ1-1 gives the whole variable domain DSGVTQTPKHLITATGQRVTLRCSPRSGDLSVYWYQQSLDQGLQFLIQYYNGEERAKGNILERFSAQQFPDLHSELNLSSLELGDSALYFCASSVDPTDTEAFFGQGTRLTVV.

This sequence joins TRBV7-2 and TRBJ2-5; TRBD1 is a possible D gene (6 bases). Germline V gene lookup returns CDR1 SGHTA and CDR2 FQGNSA. V was cut by 5 bases and J by 3 bases, with 13 bases left in between. The CDR3 extends over 14 amino acids. CDR3 DNA sequence: TGTGCCAGCAGCGGAAGGACAGCCGAAGAGACCCAGTACTTC. It yields the protein CASSGRTAEETQYF.